Listed here are 26 T cell receptor beta chains from one sample, sequenced in a study of regulatory T cells in long-lasting Graves disease. Sample time point: newly diagnosed GD, antithyroid drugs for less than 3 months. PBMC-extracted RNA yielded the TCR library. To make TCR beta libraries, researchers used iRepertoire HTBI primers and Arm-PCR of CDR3 regions. Each CDR3 protein is one row after TCRdb ran MiXCR on the multiplex PCR reads. The table has fewer than 400,000 distinct CDR3 sequences, roughly 18% seen once; the top ten hold approximately 35%. The sequences come from peripheral blood mononuclear cells (PBMCs), collected at new diagnosis, from a patient treated with antithyroid drugs. These receptors all come from a female donor with Graves disease.

The rearrangement uses TRBV12-3 or TRBV12-4 and TRBJ2-5, with D uncertain. The CDR3 runs to 16 residues. Deletions cut 3 bases from V and 2 bases from J, with 16 bases between. CDR3 nucleotide sequence: TGTGCCAGCAGTTTCCGTTATTTGGTTCTTCAAGAGACCCAGTACTTC. Encoded protein: CASSFRYLVLQETQYF.

This clonotype was seen repeatedly, ten times or more. The V gene is TRBV28, the J gene TRBJ2-1; D not certain. Germline V CDR1 and CDR2: MDHEN, SYDVKM. V lost 5 bases and J lost 8, with 7 bases in between. CDR3 length: 11 amino acids. Here the CDR3 DNA reads TGTGCCAGCAGTCGAGCGTATGAGCAGTTCTTC. This encodes CASSRAYEQFF.

In this sample, this clonotype turned up a few times. V is TRBV30 and J is TRBJ1-2; 9 nucleotides align to TRBD1. V dropped 2 bases and J dropped 4; count of bases not matched to a gene: 8. The CDR3 extends over 15 amino acids. Germline CDR1 and CDR2: GTSNPN and SVGIG (reference sequence). CDR3 DNA sequence: TGTGCCTGGAGTAGCCAGACAGGGGGATTCTATGGCTACACCTTC. Amino acids: CAWSSQTGGFYGYTF.

This clonotype was counted many times. The chain has TRBV29-1 and TRBJ1-1; 11 nucleotides align to TRBD1. Unmatched junction bases numbered 8, after V lost 4 bases and J lost 4 bases. This CDR3 comprises 15 residues. In germline, CDR1 is SQVTM, CDR2 ANQGSEA. CDR3 sequence: CSVGRTGGKSTEAFF. CDR3 coding DNA: TGCAGCGTTGGGAGGACAGGGGGCAAGAGCACTGAAGCTTTCTTT.

This clonotype was detected ten times or more. This chain uses TRBV6-1 with TRBJ2-1; D possibly corresponds to TRBD1 (5 bases). CDR3 length: 15 amino acids. The germline gives CDR1 MNHNS, CDR2 SASEGT. The V and J ends lost 0 bases and 9 bases respectively, with 15 bases between them. The chain's CDR3 is CASSEARKGVGEQFF. The CDR3, as DNA: TGTGCCAGCAGTGAAGCGAGAAAAGGGGTCGGTGAGCAGTTCTTC.

A single count supports this clonotype. The CDR3 coding sequence is TGCAGTGCTAGAGGGCAGGCAGTAGTAGGGATCTCCTACGAGCAGTACTTC. Translated, it gives CSARGQAVVGISYEQYF. This chain joins TRBV20-1 and TRBJ2-7; D call uncertain. The CDR3 extends over 17 amino acids. Per germline, CDR1 DFQATT and CDR2 SNEGSKA (reference sequence). V was clipped by 1 base and J by 0 bases, with 19 bases between them.

This clonotype was found many times. The chain combines TRBV7-9 with TRBJ2-3; a weak D match, TRBD2 (6 bases). Germline CDR1 reads SEHNR; CDR2 reads FQNEAQ (reference sequence). The CDR3 runs 16 residues. V lost 2 bases, J lost 2 bases, and 14 bases lay in between. Here the CDR3 DNA reads TGTGCCAGCAGCTTAAGTGACGGCGGGATCACAGATACGCAGTATTTT. Amino acid sequence: CASSLSDGGITDTQYF.

This clonotype was counted ten times or more. This chain links TRBV7-9 with TRBJ1-2; D might be TRBD1 (5 bases). V shed 1 base and J shed 3 bases, with 6 bases lying between them. The germline CDR1 and CDR2 sequences are SEHNR and FQNEAQ (reference sequence). CDR3 size: 13 residues. The CDR3 nucleotides read TGTGCCAGCAGCTTAGGAGGGGACTATGGCTACACCTTC. This gives the protein CASSLGGDYGYTF.

Ten or more counts support this clonotype. The genes are TRBV7-6 and TRBJ2-2, with D unresolved. Trimming removed 5 bases at V and 2 bases at J, with 6 bases between. The V gene's germline CDR1 is SGHVS and CDR2 FNYEAQ. The CDR3 is 13 amino acids. CDR3 DNA sequence: TGTGCCAGCAGCCCAATTAACACCGGGGAGCTGTTTTTT. It specifies CASSPINTGELFF.

This clonotype was seen at least ten times. The V call is TRBV20-1, the J call TRBJ2-2; D remains unclear. Germline assignment: CDR1 DFQATT and CDR2 SNEGSKA (reference sequence). V lost 0 bases, J lost 5 bases, and 7 bases lay in between. CDR3 length: 13 residues. The CDR3 DNA reads as TGCAGTGCTAGAGATATGGGAACCGGGGAGCTGTTTTTT. As protein: CSARDMGTGELFF.

This clonotype was observed at least ten times. The rearrangement joins TRBV24-1 to TRBJ1-2; the match to TRBD1 covers 9 bases. CDR1 is KGHDR and CDR2 is SFDVKD in the germline V gene. Trimming took 6 bases from V and 7 from J; bases not matched to a gene: 5. The CDR3 runs 13 residues. The CDR3 coding sequence is TGTGCCACCAGTCCCGGGACAGGGTTTGGCTACACCTTC. Amino acid sequence: CATSPGTGFGYTF.

The table lists this clonotype with a few counts. The chain links TRBV11-3 to TRBJ2-7; D remains unclear. The CDR3 is 15 amino acids. V was trimmed by 0 bases and J by 1 base, leaving 10 bases between them. Germline CDR1 and CDR2: SGHNT and YENEEA. In nucleotides, the CDR3 is TGTGCCAGCAGCTTAGAGGCCGGGTCGTCCTACGAGCAGTACTTC. It translates to CASSLEAGSSYEQYF.

The chain recombines TRBV29-1 with TRBJ1-3; the match to TRBD1 covers 7 bases. The germline gives CDR1 SQVTM, CDR2 ANQGSEA. CDR3 length: 15 residues. Germline trimming cut 6 bases from V and 0 bases from J; bases unmatched to any gene: 8. The CDR3 nucleotides read TGCAGCGTCACCGAGACAGGGACCTCTGGAAACACCATATATTTT. Encoded protein: CSVTETGTSGNTIYF.

Comments on this clonotype: A much larger clonotype is one base distant, so this may be a read error. The V call is TRBV2, the J call TRBJ2-7; TRBD1 might be the D (7 bases). Germline CDR1 reads SNHLY; CDR2 reads FYNNEI. CDR3 size: 17 residues. Written as DNA, the CDR3 is TGTGCCAACAGTGAGCTCGTATCCTCGGACAGGAGGGTCGAGCAGTACTTC. Translation gives CANSELVSSDRRVEQYF.

This clonotype was counted ten times or more. The genes are TRBV27 and TRBJ2-7, with TRBD1 matching over 7 bases. The CDR3 sequence is 14 residues long. CDR1 and CDR2 from the germline V gene are MNHEY and SMNVEV (reference sequence). V shed 5 bases, J shed 4 bases, and the junction held 8 bases outside the gene matches. The CDR3 loop reads CASSGTAVGYEQYF. The CDR3 bases are TGTGCCAGCAGTGGGACAGCCGTAGGGTACGAGCAGTACTTC.

A remark on this clonotype: A much larger clonotype is one base distant, so this may be a read error. The chain is built from TRBV6-2 or TRBV6-3 and TRBJ2-7; D is undetermined. Germline V gives CDR1 MNHEY, CDR2 SVGEGT. The CDR3 loop spans 16 amino acids. The V and J ends lost 5 bases and 6 bases respectively, with 23 bases between them. In DNA, the CDR3 is TGTGCCAGCAGTGGAAAAACAGAACAGTTTGTTCCCGAGCAGTACTTC. Protein sequence: CASSGKTEQFVPEQYF.

This clonotype was observed many times. V is TRBV2 and J is TRBJ2-1; a weak D match, TRBD2 (6 bases). V lost 10 bases and J lost 0, with 13 bases in between. Germline values: CDR1 SNHLY, CDR2 FYNNEI. The CDR3 has 14 residues. The CDR3 protein is CATPGLDSYNEQFF. In DNA, the CDR3 is TGTGCCACCCCGGGACTTGACTCCTACAATGAGCAGTTCTTC.

This clonotype was seen many times. This chain joins TRBV15 and TRBJ2-7, with D perhaps TRBD1 (6 bases). This CDR3 contains 16 residues. The V end lost 5 bases, the J end lost 6 bases, and 23 bases lay between the germline ends. The V gene's germline CDR1 is LNHNV and CDR2 YYDKDF (reference sequence). CDR3 in amino acids: CATSSRLSRIQGEQYF. The CDR3 DNA is TGTGCCACCAGCTCCCGACTCAGCCGGATACAGGGCGAGCAGTACTTC.

This clonotype was found many times. The chain employs TRBV10-3 and TRBJ2-7; 9 positions agree with TRBD2. CDR1 and CDR2 (germline): ENHRY, SYGVKD. The V and J ends lost 2 bases and 6 bases, in that order; junction bases with no gene match: 11. This CDR3 is 16 amino acids long. The CDR3 sequence: CAISEGLALNLGEQYF. DNA of the CDR3: TGTGCCATCAGTGAGGGACTAGCGCTTAACTTAGGCGAGCAGTACTTC.

The chain carries TRBV5-1 and TRBJ2-1; 7 bases fit TRBD1. The end of the DNA aligns better with TRBJ2-5, so the J call may be wrong. Germline V gene sequence: CDR1 SGHRS, CDR2 YFSETQ. This CDR3 is 15 amino acids long. The CDR3 DNA follows: TGCGCCAGCAGCTTGGGTGACAGGGCAGAAGAGACCCAGTACTTC. It translates to CASSLGDRAEETQYF.

This clonotype was observed at least ten times. The gene calls are TRBV2 and TRBJ2-1; TRBD2 matches at 11 bases. V gave up 0 bases and J gave up 7 bases; unmatched junction bases: 11. This CDR3 is 18 amino acids long. Germline CDR1 SNHLY, CDR2 FYNNEI. The CDR3 nucleotides are TGTGCCAGCAGTGAAGCAGGACCAGGACTAGCGGGTCCGAATGAGCAGTTCTTC. It encodes CASSEAGPGLAGPNEQFF.

This clonotype showed up many times. This chain connects TRBV15 to TRBJ2-7; D unresolved. Trimming took off 2 bases at V and 1 base at J, with 6 bases between the two ends. This CDR3 region has 13 residues. CDR1 and CDR2 (germline): LNHNV, YYDKDF (reference sequence). CDR3: CATSRTPSYEQYF. The CDR3 DNA reads TGTGCCACCAGCAGAACCCCTTCCTACGAGCAGTACTTC.

This clonotype was recorded at least ten times. The chain carries TRBV5-1 and TRBJ2-7; no clear D. Germline CDR1 reads SGHRS; CDR2 reads YFSETQ. The V end was cut by 4 bases, the J end by 6 bases, with 14 bases between. The length of the CDR3 is 13 residues. CDR3 loop: CASSLGDQLEQYF. In nucleotides, the CDR3 is TGCGCCAGCAGCCTCGGAGATCAACTCGAGCAGTACTTC.

In this sample, this clonotype turned up a few times. V usage is TRBV9 and J usage is TRBJ2-5, with 7 bases fitting TRBD2. Germline V lookup: CDR1 SGDLS, CDR2 YYNGEE. The CDR3 sequence is 15 residues long. The junction had 11 bases not matched to a gene; V was cut back by 6 bases and J by 3 bases. CDR3 DNA: TGTGCCAGCAAATTTGGCGGGAGTCGGGAAGAGACCCAGTACTTC. It is translated as CASKFGGSREETQYF.

In this sample, this clonotype turned up a few times. The gene calls are TRBV6-9 and TRBJ2-7; TRBD2 is a possible D gene (5 bases). This CDR3 region has 13 residues. V gave up 3 bases and J gave up 7 bases, with 13 bases separating them. CDR1 and CDR2 (germline): MNHGY, SVAAGI. This CDR3 reads CASSYGPTGEQYF. The CDR3 coding sequence is TGTGCCAGCAGTTACGGACCGACGGGGGAGCAGTACTTC.

Details on this clonotype: One end of the junction is discordant with germline, which a read error may explain. The rearrangement joins TRBV6-1 to TRBJ1-2; D is possibly TRBD1 (6 bases). CDR3 length equals 14 residues. Looked up from germline, CDR1 is MNHNS and CDR2 is SASEGT. Written as DNA, the CDR3 is TGTGCCAGCAGGGAGGGGGGACGCGGCTATGGCCACACCTTC. Translating gives CASREGGRGYGHTF.